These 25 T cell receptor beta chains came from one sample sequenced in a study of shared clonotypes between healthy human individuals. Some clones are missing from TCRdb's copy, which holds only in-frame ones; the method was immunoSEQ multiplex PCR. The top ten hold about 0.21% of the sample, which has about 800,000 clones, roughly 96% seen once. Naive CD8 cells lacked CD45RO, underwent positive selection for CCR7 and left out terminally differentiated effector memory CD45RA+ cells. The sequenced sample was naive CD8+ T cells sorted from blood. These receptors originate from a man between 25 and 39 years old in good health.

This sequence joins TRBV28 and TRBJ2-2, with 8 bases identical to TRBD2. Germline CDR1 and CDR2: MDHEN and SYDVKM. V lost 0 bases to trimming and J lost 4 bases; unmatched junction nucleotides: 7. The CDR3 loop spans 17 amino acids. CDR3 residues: CASSLWGREGPTGELFF. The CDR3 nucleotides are TGTGCCAGCAGTTTATGGGGTCGGGAGGGCCCCACCGGGGAGCTGTTTTTT.

CDR3 protein: CASISRFNQPQHF. The CDR3 DNA sequence: TGTGCCAGCATCAGTCGATTCAATCAGCCCCAGCATTTT. The V and J genes are TRBV2 and TRBJ1-5; no firm D call. Germline CDR1 reads SNHLY; CDR2 reads FYNNEI. CDR3 length equals 13 residues. V shed 7 bases and J shed 3 bases, with 10 bases lying between them.

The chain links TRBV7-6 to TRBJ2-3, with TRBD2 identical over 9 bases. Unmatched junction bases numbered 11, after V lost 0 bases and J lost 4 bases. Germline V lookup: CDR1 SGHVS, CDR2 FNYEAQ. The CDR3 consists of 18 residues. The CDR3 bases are TGTGCCAGCAGCTTAGCGCTCGCAGCGGGAGGCGGTCCAGATACGCAGTATTTT. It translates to CASSLALAAGGGPDTQYF.

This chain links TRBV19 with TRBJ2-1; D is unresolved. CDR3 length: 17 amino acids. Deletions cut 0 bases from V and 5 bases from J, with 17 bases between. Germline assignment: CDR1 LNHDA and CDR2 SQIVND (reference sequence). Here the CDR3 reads CASSIDLWSGTNNEQFF. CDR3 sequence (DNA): TGTGCCAGTAGTATAGATCTATGGTCAGGAACTAACAATGAGCAGTTCTTC. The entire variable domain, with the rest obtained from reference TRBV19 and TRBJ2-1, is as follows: DGGITQSPKYLFRKEGQNVTLSCEQNLNHDAMYWYRQDPGQGLRLIYYSQIVNDFQKGDIAEGYSVSREKKESFPLTVTSAQKNPTAFYLCASSIDLWSGTNNEQFFGPGTRLTVL.

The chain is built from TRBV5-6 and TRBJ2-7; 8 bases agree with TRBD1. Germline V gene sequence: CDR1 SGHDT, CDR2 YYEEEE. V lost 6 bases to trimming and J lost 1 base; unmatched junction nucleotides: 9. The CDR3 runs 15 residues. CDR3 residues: CASTLGGQGSYEQYF. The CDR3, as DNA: TGTGCCAGCACCCTTGGCGGACAGGGTTCCTACGAGCAGTACTTC.

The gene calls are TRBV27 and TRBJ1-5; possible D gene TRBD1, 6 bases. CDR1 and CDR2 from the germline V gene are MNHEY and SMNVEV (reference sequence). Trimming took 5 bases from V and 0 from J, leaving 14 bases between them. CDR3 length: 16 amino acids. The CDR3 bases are TGTGCCAGCAGTCCCCGGAGGACAGTTAGCAATCAGCCCCAGCATTTT. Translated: CASSPRRTVSNQPQHF.

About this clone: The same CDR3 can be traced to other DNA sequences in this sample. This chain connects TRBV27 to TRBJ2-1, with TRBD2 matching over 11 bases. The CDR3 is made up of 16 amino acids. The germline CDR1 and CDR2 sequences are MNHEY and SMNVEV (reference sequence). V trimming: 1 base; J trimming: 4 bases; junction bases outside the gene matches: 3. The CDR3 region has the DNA TGTGCCAGCAGTTTATTAGGGACTAGCGGTTACAATGAGCAGTTCTTC. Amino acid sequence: CASSLLGTSGYNEQFF.

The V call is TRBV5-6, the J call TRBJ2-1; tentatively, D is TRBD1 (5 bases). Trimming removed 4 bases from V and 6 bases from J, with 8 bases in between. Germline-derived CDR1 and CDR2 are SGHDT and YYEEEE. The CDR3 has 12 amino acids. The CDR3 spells CASSIRGNEQFF. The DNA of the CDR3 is TGTGCCAGCAGCATAAGGGGCAATGAGCAGTTCTTC.

The CDR3 is CASSGTSGQETQYF. The CDR3, as DNA: TGCGCCAGCAGCGGGACTAGCGGACAAGAGACCCAGTACTTC. The chain joins TRBV5-1 to TRBJ2-5, with TRBD2 matching 11 bases. This CDR3 has 14 residues. The germline V gene has CDR1 SGHRS and CDR2 YFSETQ. Losses at the gene ends were 4 bases for V and 2 bases for J; bases not matched to a gene: 1.

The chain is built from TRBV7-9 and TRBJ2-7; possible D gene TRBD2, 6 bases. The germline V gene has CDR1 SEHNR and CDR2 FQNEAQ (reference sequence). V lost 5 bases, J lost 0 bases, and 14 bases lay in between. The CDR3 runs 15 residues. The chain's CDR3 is CASSPWDSNSYEQYF. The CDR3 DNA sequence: TGTGCCAGCAGCCCTTGGGACTCGAACTCCTACGAGCAGTACTTC.

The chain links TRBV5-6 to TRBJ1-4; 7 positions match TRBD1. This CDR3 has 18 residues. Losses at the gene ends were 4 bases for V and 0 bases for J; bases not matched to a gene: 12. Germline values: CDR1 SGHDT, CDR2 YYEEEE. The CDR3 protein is CASSTRQGMATTNEKLFF. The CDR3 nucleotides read TGTGCCAGCAGCACTAGACAGGGAATGGCTACAACTAATGAAAAACTGTTTTTT. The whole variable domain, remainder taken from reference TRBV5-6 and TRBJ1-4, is DAGVTQSPTHLIKTRGQQVTLRCSPKSGHDTVSWYQQALGQGPQFIFQYYEEEERQRGNFPDRFSGHQFPNYSSELNVNALLLGDSALYLCASSTRQGMATTNEKLFFGSGTQLSVL.

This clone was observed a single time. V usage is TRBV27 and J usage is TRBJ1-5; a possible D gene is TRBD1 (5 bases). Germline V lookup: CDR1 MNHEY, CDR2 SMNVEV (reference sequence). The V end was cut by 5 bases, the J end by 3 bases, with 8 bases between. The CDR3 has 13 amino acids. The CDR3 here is CASSRQYNQPQHF. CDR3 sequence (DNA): TGTGCCAGCAGTCGACAGTACAATCAGCCCCAGCATTTT.

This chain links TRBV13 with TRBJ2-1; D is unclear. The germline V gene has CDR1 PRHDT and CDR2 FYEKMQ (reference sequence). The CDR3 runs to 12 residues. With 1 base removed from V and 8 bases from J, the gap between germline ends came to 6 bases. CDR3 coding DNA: TGTGCCAGCAGCTTAGCCCGCGATGAGCAGTTCTTC. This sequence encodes CASSLARDEQFF.

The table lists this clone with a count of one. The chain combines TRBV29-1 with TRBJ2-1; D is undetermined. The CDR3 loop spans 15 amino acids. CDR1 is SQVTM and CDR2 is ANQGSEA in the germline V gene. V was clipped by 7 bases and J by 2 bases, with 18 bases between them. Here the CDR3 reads CSAEDVAPAYNEQFF. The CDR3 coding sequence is TGCAGCGCCGAAGATGTTGCACCTGCCTACAATGAGCAGTTCTTC.

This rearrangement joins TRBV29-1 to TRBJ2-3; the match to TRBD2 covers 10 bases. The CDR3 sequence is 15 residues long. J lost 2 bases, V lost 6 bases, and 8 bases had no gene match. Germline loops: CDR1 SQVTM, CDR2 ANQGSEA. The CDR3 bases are TGCAGCGTCCCCAGACTAGCGGGCCTCACAGATACGCAGTATTTT. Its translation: CSVPRLAGLTDTQYF.

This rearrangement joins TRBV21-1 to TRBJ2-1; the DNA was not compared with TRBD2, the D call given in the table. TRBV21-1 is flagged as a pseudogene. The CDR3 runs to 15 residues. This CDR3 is CASSRRLADYNEQFF. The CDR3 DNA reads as TGTGCCAGCAGCCGAAGGCTAGCGGATTACAATGAGCAGTTCTTC.

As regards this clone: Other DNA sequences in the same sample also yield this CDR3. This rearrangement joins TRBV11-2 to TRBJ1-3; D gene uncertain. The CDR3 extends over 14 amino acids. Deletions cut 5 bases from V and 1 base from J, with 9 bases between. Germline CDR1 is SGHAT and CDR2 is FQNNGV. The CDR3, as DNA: TGTGCCAGCAGCCTCGTCGGGTCTGGAAACACCATATATTTT. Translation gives CASSLVGSGNTIYF.

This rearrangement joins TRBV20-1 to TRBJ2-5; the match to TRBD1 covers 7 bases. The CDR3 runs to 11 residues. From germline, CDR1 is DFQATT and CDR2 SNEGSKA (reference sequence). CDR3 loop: CEYYRGETQYF. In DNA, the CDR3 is TGCGAGTACTACAGGGGAGAGACCCAGTACTTC.

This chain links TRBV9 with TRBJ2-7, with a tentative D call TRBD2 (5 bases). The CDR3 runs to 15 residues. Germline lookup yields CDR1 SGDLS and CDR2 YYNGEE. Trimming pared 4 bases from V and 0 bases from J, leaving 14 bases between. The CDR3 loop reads CASSPREHSSYEQYF. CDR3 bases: TGTGCCAGCAGCCCTAGGGAGCACAGCTCCTACGAGCAGTACTTC.

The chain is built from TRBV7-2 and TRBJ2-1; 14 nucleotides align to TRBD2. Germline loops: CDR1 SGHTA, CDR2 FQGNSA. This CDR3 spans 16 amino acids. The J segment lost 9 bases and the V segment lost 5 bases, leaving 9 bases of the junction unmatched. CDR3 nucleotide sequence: TGTGCCAGCAGCCCCCTTGGGACTAGCGGGAGTGGTGAGCAGTTCTTC. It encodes CASSPLGTSGSGEQFF.

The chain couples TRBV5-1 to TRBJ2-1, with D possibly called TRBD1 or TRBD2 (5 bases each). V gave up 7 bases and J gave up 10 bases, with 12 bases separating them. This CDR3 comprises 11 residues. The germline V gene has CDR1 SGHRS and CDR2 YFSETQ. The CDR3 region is CASGLGTEQFF. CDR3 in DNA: TGCGCCAGCGGCCTCGGGACCGAGCAGTTCTTC.

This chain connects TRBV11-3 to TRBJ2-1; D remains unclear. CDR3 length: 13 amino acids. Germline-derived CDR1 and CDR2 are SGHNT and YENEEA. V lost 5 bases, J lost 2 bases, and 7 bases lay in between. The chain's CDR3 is CASSDRAYNEQFF. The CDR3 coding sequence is TGTGCCAGCAGCGACCGGGCCTACAATGAGCAGTTCTTC. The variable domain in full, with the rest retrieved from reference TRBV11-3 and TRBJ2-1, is EAGVVQSPRYKIIEKKQPVAFWCNPISGHNTLYWYLQNLGQGPELLIRYENEEAVDDSQLPKDRFSAERLKGVDSTLKIQPAELGDSAVYLCASSDRAYNEQFFGPGTRLTVL.

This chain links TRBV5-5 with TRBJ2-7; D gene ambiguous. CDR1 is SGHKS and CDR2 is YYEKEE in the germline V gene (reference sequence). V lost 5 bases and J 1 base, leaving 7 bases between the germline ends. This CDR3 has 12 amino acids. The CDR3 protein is CASSTDSYEQYF. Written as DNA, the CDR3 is TGTGCCAGCAGTACAGATTCCTACGAGCAGTACTTC. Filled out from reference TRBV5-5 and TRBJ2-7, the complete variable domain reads DAGVTQSPTHLIKTRGQQVTLRCSPISGHKSVSWYQQVLGQGPQFIFQYYEKEERGRGNFPDRFSARQFPNYSSELNVNALLLGDSALYLCASSTDSYEQYFGPGTRLTVT.

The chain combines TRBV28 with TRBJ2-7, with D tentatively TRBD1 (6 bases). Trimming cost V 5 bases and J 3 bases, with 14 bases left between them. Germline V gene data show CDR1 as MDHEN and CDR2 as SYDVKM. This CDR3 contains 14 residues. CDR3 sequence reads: CASSLWTADYEQYF. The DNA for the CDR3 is TGTGCCAGCAGTCTTTGGACAGCCGACTACGAGCAGTACTTC. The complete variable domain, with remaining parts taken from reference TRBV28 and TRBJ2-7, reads DVKVTQSSRYLVKRTGEKVFLECVQDMDHENMFWYRQDPGLGLRLIYFSYDVKMKEKGDIPEGYSVSREKKERFSLILESASTNQTSMYLCASSLWTADYEQYFGPGTRLTVT.

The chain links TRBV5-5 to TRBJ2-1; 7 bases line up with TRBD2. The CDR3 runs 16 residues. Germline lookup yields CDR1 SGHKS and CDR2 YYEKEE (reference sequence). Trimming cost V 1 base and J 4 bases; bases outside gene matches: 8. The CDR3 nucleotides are TGTGCCAGCAGCTTGCTTGGGGCGGGAGCTTACAATGAGCAGTTCTTC. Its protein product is CASSLLGAGAYNEQFF.